This T cell receptor (beta chain) was sequenced during a study of cytomegalovirus exposure and HLA in healthy donors. Primers included in the PCR were 60 Vbeta and 13 Jbeta primers. Clones were sequenced by immunoSEQ multiplex PCR, and TCRdb holds only the in-frame ones, with some missing. The table lists tens of thousands of clones, approximately 70% of them singletons. Source material: PBMCs. The source of this sequence is a male donor in good health and CMV-seropositive.

CDR3 sequence (DNA): TGTGCCAGCAGGCAGGGATCGGTTGGAAACACCATATATTTT. It translates to CASRQGSVGNTIYF. The genes are TRBV6-1 and TRBJ1-3; the D gene is possibly TRBD1 (5 bases). There are 14 residues in the CDR3. V lost 6 bases, J lost 3 bases, and 12 bases lay in between. Germline assignment: CDR1 MNHNS and CDR2 SASEGT.